One T cell receptor beta chain is described in this entry. Its antigen is undetermined. The CDR3 loop spans 13 amino acids. Germline CDR1 and CDR2: MNHEY and SVGAGI. The V gene end was trimmed by 5 bases and the J gene end by 7 bases; junction bases not matched to a gene: 5. This record belongs to a study of shared clonotypes between healthy human individuals. It was across several immunoSEQ plates that each subset's genomic DNA was evenly split. Authors' data handling: Filtering was not the same, since immunoSEQ gave junction-only sequences without quality scores. Sequencing used immunoSEQ multiplex PCR; TCRdb keeps in-frame clones, though not all of them. Clonal size and the V and J genes are those of that table, whereas D and trimming came from the DNA. Among nearly 1 million clones listed, roughly 72% were seen once. General study points: Measured sharing among donors was expected to vary with sequencing depth. Estimated richness was generally greater in naive than memory subsets.

This chain links TRBV6-5 with TRBJ1-5, with 7 bases identical to TRBD1. The TCR originated in a man in his late teens or twenties in good health. Sequencing was done on a sample of memory CD4+ T cells sorted from blood. This sample's subset: CD45RA-negative fraction. The CDR3 loop is CASSVDRAQPQHF. The DNA of the CDR3 is TGTGCCAGCAGTGTCGACAGGGCGCAGCCCCAGCATTTT.